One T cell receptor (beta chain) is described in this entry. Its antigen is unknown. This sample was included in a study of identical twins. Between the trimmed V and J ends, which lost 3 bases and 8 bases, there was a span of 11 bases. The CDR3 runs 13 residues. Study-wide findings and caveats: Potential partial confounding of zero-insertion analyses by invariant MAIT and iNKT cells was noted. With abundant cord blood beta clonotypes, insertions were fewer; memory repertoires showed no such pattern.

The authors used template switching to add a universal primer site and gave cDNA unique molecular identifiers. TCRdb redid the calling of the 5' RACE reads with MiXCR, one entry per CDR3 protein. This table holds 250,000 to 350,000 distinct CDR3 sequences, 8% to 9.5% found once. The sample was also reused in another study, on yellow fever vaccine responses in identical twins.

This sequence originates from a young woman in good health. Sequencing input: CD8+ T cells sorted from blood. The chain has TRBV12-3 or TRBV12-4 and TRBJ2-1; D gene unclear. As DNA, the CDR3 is TGTGCCAGCAGTTTGGCACTAAGGGATGAGCAGTTCTTC. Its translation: CASSLALRDEQFF.